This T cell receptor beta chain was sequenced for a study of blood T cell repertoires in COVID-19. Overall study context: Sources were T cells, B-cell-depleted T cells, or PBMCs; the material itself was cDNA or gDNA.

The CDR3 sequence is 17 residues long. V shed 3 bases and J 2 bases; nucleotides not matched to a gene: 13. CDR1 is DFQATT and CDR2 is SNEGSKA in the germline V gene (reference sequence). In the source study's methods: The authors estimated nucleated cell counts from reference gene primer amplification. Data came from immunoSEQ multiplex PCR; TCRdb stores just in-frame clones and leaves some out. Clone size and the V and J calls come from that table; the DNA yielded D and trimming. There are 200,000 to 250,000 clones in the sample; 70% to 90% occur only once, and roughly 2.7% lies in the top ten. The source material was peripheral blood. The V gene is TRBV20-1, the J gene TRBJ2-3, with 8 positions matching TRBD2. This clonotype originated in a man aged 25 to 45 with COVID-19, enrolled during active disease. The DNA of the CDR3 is TGCAGTGCTAGTCCCCGGGGGGGCTTCCAATTCACAGATACGCAGTATTTT. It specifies CSASPRGGFQFTDTQYF.